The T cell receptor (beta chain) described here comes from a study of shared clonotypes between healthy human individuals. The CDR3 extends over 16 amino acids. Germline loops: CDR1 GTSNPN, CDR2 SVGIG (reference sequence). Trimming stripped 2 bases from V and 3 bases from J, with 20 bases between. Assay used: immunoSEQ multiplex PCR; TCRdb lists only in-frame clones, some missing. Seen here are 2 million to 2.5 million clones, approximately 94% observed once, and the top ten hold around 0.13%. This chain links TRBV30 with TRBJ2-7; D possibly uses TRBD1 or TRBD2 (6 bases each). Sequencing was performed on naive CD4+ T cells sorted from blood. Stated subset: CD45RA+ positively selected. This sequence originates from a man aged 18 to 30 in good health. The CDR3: CAWSRGSAGPFYEQYF. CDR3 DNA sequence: TGTGCCTGGAGTAGGGGGTCAGCGGGCCCCTTCTACGAGCAGTACTTC.